These T cell receptor beta chains were read from a single sample in a study of T cell repertoires in cytomegalovirus infection. MiXCR was run by TCRdb on the reads, yielding one entry per CDR3 protein. The data contain some 230,000 distinct CDR3 sequences, roughly 22% of them singletons. Sequenced input: CD8+ T cells from PBMCs. The receptors originated from a human donor in good health (CMV status not recorded). Some clones in this sample may be carry-over from other donors' samples. Both conserved end residues are part of each CDR3. D genes are given only for firm matches. Not every row has a clone size; where given, it reads once, few, many or a size class.

D gene,clone size,V gene,J gene,CDR3 protein,CDR3 DNA
TRBD1,many,TRBV12-3/TRBV12-4,TRBJ1-6,CASSLGEQGASGNSPLHF,TGTGCCAGCAGTTTAGGGGAACAGGGGGCGAGTGGGAATTCACCCCTCCACTTT
NA,few,TRBV20-1,TRBJ1-1,CSAREPFFNTEAFF,TGCAGTGCTAGAGAGCCGTTCTTTAACACTGAAGCTTTCTTT
TRBD2,few,TRBV7-8,TRBJ2-5,CASSLFLAGQETQYF,TGTGCCAGCAGCTTATTCCTAGCGGGGCAAGAGACCCAGTACTTC
NA,few,TRBV2,TRBJ2-1,CASRGFEQFF,TGTGCCAGCAGGGGGTTTGAGCAGTTCTTC
NA,few,TRBV18,TRBJ2-5,CASSPPTGNYQETQYF,TGTGCCAGCTCACCGCCCACCGGGAATTACCAAGAGACCCAGTACTTC
NA,NA,TRBV6-2/TRBV6-3,TRBJ1-2,CATTLSDLDGYTF,TGTGCCACCACTCTATCGGATTTGGATGGCTACACCTTC
NA,NA,TRBV12-3/TRBV12-4,TRBJ2-7,CASSADGYEQYF,TGTGCCAGCAGTGCCGACGGGTACGAGCAGTACTTC
TRBD1,NA,TRBV7-2,TRBJ1-4,CASSFAGGEKLFF,TGTGCCAGCAGCTTCGCAGGGGGTGAAAAACTGTTTTTT
NA,NA,TRBV4-1,TRBJ2-5,CASSPGQFQETQYF,TGCGCCAGCAGCCCCGGACAGTTCCAAGAGACCCAGTACTTC
NA,NA,TRBV6-4,TRBJ2-1,CASSDSGLLQFF,TGTGCCAGCAGTGACTCGGGACTCCTGCAGTTCTTC
TRBD1,NA,TRBV29-1,TRBJ1-4,CSARAIGARDREVKLFF,TGCAGCGCCCGGGCGATTGGGGCCCGGGACAGGGAGGTAAAACTGTTTTTT
NA,many,TRBV20-1,TRBJ1-5,CSARDRGEVAVYSNQPQHF,TGCAGTGCTAGAGATAGGGGGGAGGTAGCCGTTTATAGCAATCAGCCCCAGCATTTT
NA,NA,TRBV20-1,TRBJ1-1,CSARDLGRGNTEAFF,TGCAGTGCTAGAGATTTAGGCAGGGGGAACACTGAAGCTTTCTTT
NA,many,TRBV7-9,TRBJ2-7,CASSSGAGPYEQYF,TGTGCCAGCAGCTCCGGGGCGGGCCCCTACGAGCAGTACTTC
NA,NA,TRBV7-9,TRBJ1-6,CASSPTLRVRGNSPLHF,TGTGCCAGCAGCCCCACTCTCCGGGTCAGAGGGAATTCACCCCTCCACTTT
TRBD2,few,TRBV20-1,TRBJ2-7,CSANLGLAAYEQYF,TGCAGTGCTAATCTGGGACTAGCGGCCTACGAGCAGTACTTC
NA,many,TRBV20-1,TRBJ2-1,CSARDLAGVGGEQFF,TGCAGTGCTAGAGATCTCGCGGGGGTAGGGGGTGAGCAGTTCTTC
NA,NA,TRBV4-2,TRBJ2-1,CASSQDLGGNEQFF,TGTGCCAGCAGCCAAGATCTTGGAGGCAATGAGCAGTTCTTC
NA,many,TRBV28,TRBJ1-5,CASRREIGNQPQHF,TGTGCCAGCAGGCGGGAGATTGGCAATCAGCCCCAGCATTTT
TRBD1,few,TRBV7-8,TRBJ1-2,CASSSLRGTDSWGYTF,TGTGCCAGCAGCTCCCTGAGGGGGACAGACTCTTGGGGCTACACCTTC
TRBD1,once,TRBV20-1,TRBJ2-1,CSARDDRDDEQFF,TGCAGTGCTAGAGATGACAGGGACGATGAGCAGTTCTTC
TRBD2,NA,TRBV7-9,TRBJ2-5,CASQAFRVSSGGAQETQYF,TGTGCCAGCCAAGCTTTTCGCGTTTCTAGCGGGGGGGCCCAAGAGACCCAGTACTTC
TRBD2,NA,TRBV14,TRBJ2-1,CASSIFAGGPYNEQFF,TGTGCCAGCAGCATATTCGCGGGGGGGCCGTACAATGAGCAGTTCTTC
TRBD1,few,TRBV6-1,TRBJ2-5,CASSDGTGPGETQYF,TGTGCCAGCAGCGACGGGACAGGCCCTGGGGAGACCCAGTACTTC
NA,NA,TRBV11-2,TRBJ1-1,CASSLPGVPTEAFF,TGTGCCAGCAGCTTACCGGGGGTTCCCACTGAAGCTTTCTTT
NA,few,TRBV4-1,TRBJ1-5,CASSLNFQGGQPQHF,TGCGCCAGCAGCCTAAATTTCCAGGGAGGGCAGCCCCAGCATTTT
NA,many,TRBV7-9,TRBJ2-1,CASTHGEERRDEQFF,TGTGCCAGCACCCATGGGGAGGAGCGGCGCGATGAGCAGTTCTTC